A single sample is the source of the 21 T cell receptor beta chains below, sequenced in a study of blood T cell repertoires in COVID-19. Assay: immunoSEQ multiplex PCR; the TCRdb copy retains only in-frame clones and omits some. The sample records about 170,000 clones, about 86% being singletons. The specimen sequenced was peripheral blood. All receptors derive from a man aged 70-80 years with active or convalescent COVID-19.

The V gene is TRBV5-1, the J gene TRBJ2-7; 7 bases match TRBD1. The germline V gene has CDR1 SGHRS and CDR2 YFSETQ. This CDR3 contains 15 residues. The V segment lost 2 bases and the J segment 3 bases; nucleotides outside the gene matches: 8. The CDR3 loop reads CASSLQATGYYEQYF. In DNA form, the CDR3 reads TGCGCCAGCAGCTTACAAGCGACAGGGTACTACGAGCAGTACTTC.

V is TRBV19 and J is TRBJ1-5, with 9 bases that match TRBD1. The CDR3 contains 15 residues. The V gene's germline CDR1 is LNHDA and CDR2 SQIVND (reference sequence). The junction had 11 bases not matched to a gene; V was cut back by 7 bases and J by 7 bases. The CDR3 DNA reads as TGTGCCAGTACTCCTACAGGGGGCGCGTCGCAGCCCCAGCATTTT. Translated: CASTPTGGASQPQHF.

The chain combines TRBV28 with TRBJ2-7; D may be TRBD1 (5 bases). Germline V gene sequence: CDR1 MDHEN, CDR2 SYDVKM. The V end was cut by 1 base, the J end by 0 bases, with 25 bases between. The CDR3 contains 20 residues. CDR3 sequence: CASSLSWRKKQTGYSYEQYF. DNA of the CDR3: TGTGCCAGCAGTTTATCCTGGCGGAAAAAGCAAACAGGATACTCCTACGAGCAGTACTTC.

This clone turned up a few times. This sequence joins TRBV4-1 and TRBJ1-5, with a weak D call TRBD1 (5 bases). V was pared by 0 bases and J by 4 bases, with 16 bases between. Germline CDR1 MGHRA, CDR2 YSYEKL. CDR3 length equals 17 residues. The CDR3 bases are TGCGCCAGCAGCCAAGAGGGGATGGGACTGCGAAATCAGCCCCAGCATTTT. It is translated as CASSQEGMGLRNQPQHF.

The genes are TRBV6-6 and TRBJ2-3, with TRBD2 identical over 11 bases. Germline CDR1 and CDR2: MNHNY and SVGAGI (reference sequence). This CDR3 is 16 amino acids long. V shed 5 bases, J shed 2 bases, and the junction held 6 bases outside the gene matches. The CDR3 DNA sequence: TGTGCCAGCAGTAATCCGGGACTAGCGGTCACAGATACGCAGTATTTT. This encodes CASSNPGLAVTDTQYF.

The chain links TRBV7-9 to TRBJ2-7, with D unresolved. The V end lost 5 bases, the J end lost 2 bases, and 10 bases lay between the germline ends. Germline V gene lookup returns CDR1 SEHNR and CDR2 FQNEAQ (reference sequence). The CDR3 totals 13 residues. The CDR3 sequence is CASSQTLTYEQYF. CDR3 in DNA: TGTGCCAGCAGCCAGACACTTACCTACGAGCAGTACTTC.

The rearrangement uses TRBV5-1 and TRBJ2-5; TRBD1 might be the D (5 bases). The CDR3 runs 14 residues. Trimming cost V 4 bases and J 4 bases, with 14 bases left between them. The germline CDR1 and CDR2 sequences are SGHRS and YFSETQ. CDR3 DNA: TGCGCCAGCAGCCCAGGGATGCGCCCAGAGACCCAGTACTTC. Protein sequence: CASSPGMRPETQYF.

This chain uses TRBV27 with TRBJ2-7; 7 nucleotides align to TRBD1. Trimming removed 0 bases from V and 5 bases from J; junction bases left unmatched: 4. The CDR3 covers 14 residues. Germline V lookup: CDR1 MNHEY, CDR2 SMNVEV (reference sequence). The DNA for the CDR3 is TGTGCCAGCAGTTTATCAGTGACAGGGCACGAGCAGTACTTC. Its translation: CASSLSVTGHEQYF.

The chain is built from TRBV9 and TRBJ2-7, with D possibly TRBD1 on 6 matching bases. Germline V CDR1 and CDR2: SGDLS, YYNGEE. The CDR3 extends over 15 amino acids. Between the trimmed V and J ends, which lost 3 bases and 3 bases, there was a span of 16 bases. CDR3 sequence: CASSAGTYGIYEQYF. The CDR3 DNA sequence: TGTGCCAGCAGCGCCGGGACATACGGGATCTACGAGCAGTACTTC.

The chain links TRBV27 to TRBJ1-5; TRBD1 matches 7 bases. The V gene end was trimmed by 3 bases and the J gene end by 0 bases; junction bases not matched to a gene: 2. The CDR3 spans 15 residues. Per germline, CDR1 MNHEY and CDR2 SMNVEV (reference sequence). The CDR3 nucleotides are TGTGCCAGCAGTTTCAGGGGGAATAGCAATCAGCCCCAGCATTTT. Protein product: CASSFRGNSNQPQHF.

This chain links TRBV7-8 with TRBJ1-2, with D unclear. CDR1 SGHVS and CDR2 FQNEAQ come from the germline V gene. This CDR3 contains 13 residues. V was trimmed by 7 bases and J by 0 bases, leaving 9 bases between them. CDR3 amino acids: CASTPGSNYGYTF. The CDR3 DNA is TGTGCCAGCACCCCTGGCTCTAACTATGGCTACACCTTC.

The gene calls are TRBV7-8 and TRBJ1-1, with a possible D match to TRBD1 (6 bases). The length of the CDR3 is 14 residues. Looked up from germline, CDR1 is SGHVS and CDR2 is FQNEAQ. V gave up 0 bases and J gave up 1 base, with 6 bases separating them. In DNA form, the CDR3 reads TGTGCCAGCAGCTTAGCGGGGGCGAACACTGAAGCTTTCTTT. It specifies CASSLAGANTEAFF.

The gene calls are TRBV6-1 and TRBJ1-3, with 7 bases lining up with TRBD1. The CDR3 spans 16 residues. Per germline, CDR1 MNHNS and CDR2 SASEGT. V lost 2 bases to trimming and J lost 2 bases; unmatched junction nucleotides: 6. The CDR3 loop reads CASSETDRVPGNTIYF. CDR3 in DNA: TGTGCCAGCAGTGAAACAGACAGGGTCCCTGGAAACACCATATATTTT.

The gene calls are TRBV28 and TRBJ2-1; maybe TRBD2 (5 bases). Germline assignment: CDR1 MDHEN and CDR2 SYDVKM. The germline V and J ends were trimmed by 2 bases and 10 bases, with 9 bases remaining between them. CDR3 length: 12 amino acids. CDR3 sequence reads: CASSLRTWEQFF. The CDR3 nucleotides are TGTGCCAGCAGTTTACGGACTTGGGAGCAGTTCTTC.

This chain joins TRBV6-2 or TRBV6-3 and TRBJ1-2, with 7 nucleotides matching TRBD1. V dropped 5 bases and J dropped 7; count of bases not matched to a gene: 7. CDR3 length: 13 amino acids. Germline-derived CDR1 and CDR2 are MNHEY and SVGEGT. The DNA for the CDR3 is TGTGCCAGCAGTCTCAGGGGGTTCGGTGGCTACACCTTC. It specifies CASSLRGFGGYTF.

A note on this clone: At one of its ends the junction is not consistent with the germline gene, which may arise from a read error. The chain links TRBV7-7 to TRBJ2-2; D perhaps matches TRBD1 (5 bases). The CDR3 length is 16 residues. Per the germline V gene, CDR1 is SSHAT and CDR2 is FNYEAQ (reference sequence). This CDR3 is CASSLGRGIDTGELFF. CDR3 DNA sequence: TGTGCTAGCAGCTTAGGAAGGGGAATAGACACCGGGGAGCTGTTTTTT. Using reference TRBV7-7 and TRBJ2-2 for the parts outside the CDR3, the full variable domain is GAGVSQSPRYKVTKRGQDVTLRCDPISSHATLYWYQQALGQGPEFLTYFNYEAQPDKSGLPSDRFSAERPEGSISTLTIQRTEQRDSAMYRCASSLGRGIDTGELFFGEGSRLTVL.

The sample holds a few counts of this clone. The CDR3 region has the DNA TGCGCCAGCGGGACAGGGAGGGAGACCCAGTACTTC. This codes for CASGTGRETQYF. The chain combines TRBV10-2 with TRBJ2-5; 9 bases are shared with TRBD1. CDR3 length: 12 residues. V was clipped by 8 bases and J by 5 bases; unmatched bases: 3. From germline, CDR1 is WSHSY and CDR2 SAAADI.

V is TRBV5-4 and J is TRBJ2-3; 11 positions match TRBD1. The germline gives CDR1 SGHNT, CDR2 YYREEE (reference sequence). With V trimmed by 0 bases and J by 14 bases, 8 bases remained unmatched. The CDR3 loop spans 14 amino acids. As DNA, the CDR3 is TGTGCCAGCAGCTTGGGTCCGGGACAGGGGGAGGTGTATTTT. This codes for CASSLGPGQGEVYF. Combining the CDR3 with reference TRBV5-4 and TRBJ2-3 gives the whole variable domain ETGVTQSPTHLIKTRGQQVTLRCSSQSGHNTVSWYQQALGQGPQFIFQYYREEENGRGNFPPRFSGLQFPNYSSELNVNALELDDSALYLCASSLGPGQGEVYFGPGTRLTVL.

The V and J genes are TRBV7-8 and TRBJ1-5; D is unclear. This CDR3 is built from 14 residues. CDR1 is SGHVS and CDR2 is FQNEAQ in the germline V gene. Trimming left V 2 bases short and J 7 bases short, with 12 bases between. The CDR3 nucleotides are TGTGCCAGCAGCTTAAGGCTGGGAGGGCAGCCCCAGCATTTT. It specifies CASSLRLGGQPQHF.

The chain recombines TRBV18 with TRBJ2-2; 9 bases match TRBD1. This CDR3 comprises 17 residues. The V and J ends lost 2 bases and 6 bases, in that order; junction bases with no gene match: 10. Germline CDR1 reads KGHSH; CDR2 reads LQKENI. The CDR3: CASSPSIGTGSSGELFF. The CDR3 DNA reads as TGTGCCAGCTCACCAAGCATTGGGACAGGGAGTTCCGGGGAGCTGTTTTTT. The full variable domain, with the rest looked up from reference TRBV18 and TRBJ2-2, is NAGVMQNPRHLVRRRGQEARLRCSPMKGHSHVYWYRQLPEEGLKFMVYLQKENIIDESGMPKERFSAEFPKEGPSILRIQQVVRGDSAAYFCASSPSIGTGSSGELFFGEGSRLTVL.

V is TRBV7-2 and J is TRBJ2-1; the match to TRBD2 covers 10 bases. The CDR3 length is 18 residues. Trimming at V came to 1 base and at J to 5 bases, leaving 11 bases not matched to a gene. Germline CDR1 and CDR2: SGHTA and FQGNSA. CDR3 amino acids: CASSLDSGRSWVHNEQFF. The CDR3 DNA sequence: TGTGCCAGCAGCTTAGATAGCGGGAGGTCCTGGGTCCACAATGAGCAGTTCTTC.